The clone carrying this T cell receptor beta chain came up many times. Its antigen remains unknown. RNA transcripts provided the source from which TCR beta CDR3 regions were amplified. Using the HTBI primer set, a first-round RT-PCR was run on the TCR CDR3. TCRdb used MiXCR to reprocess the multiplex PCR reads, holding one entry per CDR3 protein. Among about 640,000 distinct CDR3 sequences, around 13% were seen once, and the ten largest hold approximately 13%. For the diagnoses, clinical symptoms, serum thyroxine and TRAb, thyroid ultrasound and orbital computed tomography were used. These data come from a study of T cells in Graves' hyperthyroidism and ophthalmopathy. Study-level points and caveats: Most thyroid-expanded clonotypes above 0.001 were also found in blood. Onset of ophthalmopathy came a median approximately 6.5 months after the model predicted it.

V dropped 7 bases and J dropped 4 bases, with 14 bases sitting between them. The CDR3 totals 13 residues. Germline V gives CDR1 MNHNS, CDR2 SASEGT. This receptor was taken from a woman aged 50 to 60 with Graves' ophthalmopathy. V usage is TRBV6-1 and J usage is TRBJ2-7; D is unresolved. The sequencing input was blood. CDR3 in amino acids: CASTPMRGYEQYF. For the CDR3, the DNA is TGTGCCAGCACTCCCATGCGTGGGTACGAGCAGTACTTC.